These 9 T cell receptor beta chains share one sample of origin, sequenced in a study of OX40 agonist ivuxolimab in advanced cancers. Clones were read by immunoSEQ multiplex PCR, and TCRdb kept only the in-frame ones, dropping some. The profile shows fewer than 25,000 clones, about 89% of them singletons. The sequences come from CD4+ or CD8+ T cells sorted from blood, collected in a trial of the OX40 agonist ivuxolimab. Receptors originate from an adult with an advanced solid tumor such as melanoma, head and neck, liver or kidney cancer.

The V and J genes are TRBV9 and TRBJ2-7, with D unclear. V was clipped by 2 bases and J by 3 bases, with 9 bases between them. This CDR3 is built from 13 residues. Germline CDR1 and CDR2: SGDLS and YYNGEE. For the CDR3, the DNA is TGTGCCAGCAGCGTGGGTGCGAGCTACGAGCAGTACTTC. As protein: CASSVGASYEQYF. The variable domain in full, completed from reference TRBV9 and TRBJ2-7, reads DSGVTQTPKHLITATGQRVTLRCSPRSGDLSVYWYQQSLDQGLQFLIQYYNGEERAKGNILERFSAQQFPDLHSELNLSSLELGDSALYFCASSVGASYEQYFGPGTRLTVT.

This clone is a singleton in its sample. The chain employs TRBV4-1 and TRBJ2-1; D is perhaps TRBD2 (6 bases). CDR3 length: 14 residues. Germline V gene sequence: CDR1 MGHRA, CDR2 YSYEKL. Trimming shortened V by 1 base and J by 2 bases, and 6 bases separated the two germline ends. CDR3 coding DNA: TGCGCCAGCAGCCAAGGGACTACCTACAATGAGCAGTTCTTC. This sequence encodes CASSQGTTYNEQFF.

The V call is TRBV4-1, the J call TRBJ2-5; D gene ambiguous. V was pared by 0 bases and J by 4 bases, with 12 bases between. Germline V gene data show CDR1 as MGHRA and CDR2 as YSYEKL. CDR3 size: 15 residues. The CDR3 nucleotides are TGCGCCAGCAGCCAAGATAGGTTGGATCGAGAGACCCAGTACTTC. Protein: CASSQDRLDRETQYF.

The chain employs TRBV6-5 and TRBJ2-1; 7 bases align to TRBD2. V lost 0 bases and J lost 3; bases outside the gene matches: 2. Looked up from germline, CDR1 is MNHEY and CDR2 is SVGAGI. The CDR3 runs 15 residues. The DNA of the CDR3 is TGTGCCAGCAGTTACTCGACTAGCATCTACAATGAGCAGTTCTTC. As protein: CASSYSTSIYNEQFF.

A note on this clone: An end of the junction differs from the germline gene, which may be a read error. This sample also contains other DNA sequences that code for the same CDR3. The chain carries TRBV2 and TRBJ2-7; a possible D gene is TRBD2 (6 bases). CDR3 length: 16 residues. Germline CDR1 and CDR2: SNHLY and FYNNEI. The CDR3 nucleotides read TGCGCCAGCACGGTGGGACTTACACACGAACCCTACGAGCAGTACTTC. This encodes CASTVGLTHEPYEQYF.

For this clone: At one end the junction does not follow the germline gene, possibly because of a read error. This chain connects TRBV4-1 to TRBJ2-2; 11 bases are a match to TRBD2. The CDR3 is 16 residues long. Per the germline V gene, CDR1 is MGHRA and CDR2 is YSYEKL. For the CDR3, the DNA is TGCGCAAGCAGGGGGCTAGCGGGAGGTCGCACCGGGGAGCTGTTTTTT. This translates into CASRGLAGGRTGELFF.

The chain links TRBV9 to TRBJ2-6, with D possibly being TRBD2 (5 bases). This CDR3 has 18 amino acids. CDR1 SGDLS and CDR2 YYNGEE come from the germline V gene. Trimming took 4 bases from V and 2 from J, leaving 19 bases between them. The CDR3 coding sequence is TGTGCCAGCAGCTCGGCCCGGGGATCCCGGGCTGGGGCCAACGTCCTGACTTTC. It yields the protein CASSSARGSRAGANVLTF.

The chain recombines TRBV7-8 with TRBJ2-1; TRBD2 agrees at 9 bases. V lost 6 bases and J lost 8; bases outside the gene matches: 11. Germline-derived CDR1 and CDR2 are SGHVS and FQNEAQ. The CDR3 is 15 amino acids. The CDR3 nucleotides are TGTGCCAGCAGAGAGGATAGCGGGAGTCGGGATGAGCAGTTCTTC. It translates to CASREDSGSRDEQFF.

The chain joins TRBV19 to TRBJ2-1; 7 nucleotides line up with TRBD2. After removal of 4 bases from V and 1 base from J, the junction contained 7 bases not matched to a gene. The germline gives CDR1 LNHDA, CDR2 SQIVND (reference sequence). The CDR3 sequence is 16 residues long. This chain's CDR3 is CASSTPLAGSYNEQFF. DNA for the CDR3: TGTGCCAGTAGTACTCCGTTAGCGGGTTCCTACAATGAGCAGTTCTTC.